The 15 T cell receptor beta chains below were found in one sample sequenced in a study of regulatory T cells in long-lasting Graves disease. Combining iRepertoire HTBI primers with Arm-PCR of CDR3 regions, the authors built TCR beta libraries. Via MiXCR, TCRdb re-called the multiplex PCR reads, giving one row per CDR3 protein. The sample lists over 200,000 distinct CDR3 sequences; around a sixth were seen once. The time point here: newly diagnosed GD, antithyroid drugs for less than 3 months. Preparation of the TCR library used RNA extracted from PBMCs. The same data also contributed to another study, on T cells in Graves' hyperthyroidism and ophthalmopathy.

The specimen comprised peripheral blood mononuclear cells (PBMCs), sampled at new diagnosis, from a patient treated with antithyroid drugs. The receptors were gathered from a woman aged 30 to 39 with Graves disease.

This clonotype was seen at least ten times. The V gene is TRBV28, the J gene TRBJ1-1; the D is unclear. CDR1 and CDR2 from the germline V gene are MDHEN and SYDVKM. Trimming removed 6 bases from V and 1 base from J, with 18 bases in between. The CDR3 length is 16 residues. In DNA, the CDR3 is TGTGCCAGCAGACACTTTAAGGGAGATTGGAACACTGAAGCTTTCTTT. This encodes CASRHFKGDWNTEAFF.

The genes are TRBV2 and TRBJ1-4, with D perhaps matching TRBD1 (6 bases). Germline-derived CDR1 and CDR2 are SNHLY and FYNNEI. Trimming pared 11 bases from V and 7 bases from J, leaving 20 bases between. CDR3 length equals 14 residues. CDR3: CASVRGGQFEKLFF. The CDR3 coding sequence is TGTGCCTCTGTTCGCGGGGGACAATTTGAAAAACTGTTTTTT.

This clonotype was counted many times. V usage is TRBV7-6 and J usage is TRBJ2-7; D call uncertain. There are 14 residues in the CDR3. CDR1 and CDR2 from the germline V gene are SGHVS and FNYEAQ. Trimming took 6 bases from V and 0 from J, leaving 12 bases between them. The CDR3 protein is CASSPELYSYEQYF. In nucleotides, the CDR3 is TGTGCCAGCAGTCCCGAACTGTACTCCTACGAGCAGTACTTC.

This rearrangement joins TRBV6-1 to TRBJ1-4; the D gene is possibly TRBD1 (5 bases). From germline, CDR1 is MNHNS and CDR2 SASEGT. Deletions cut 6 bases from V and 8 bases from J, with 10 bases between. The CDR3 consists of 12 residues. The DNA for the CDR3 is TGTGCCAGCAGCGGACACTCCGAAAAACTGTTTTTT. As protein: CASSGHSEKLFF.

This clonotype was seen only a few times. The chain uses TRBV20-1 and TRBJ2-5; TRBD1 might be the D (6 bases). The V and J ends lost 5 bases and 5 bases respectively, with 12 bases between them. This CDR3 has 12 amino acids. Germline CDR1 reads DFQATT; CDR2 reads SNEGSKA (reference sequence). The CDR3 DNA sequence: TGCAGTGCTTACCAGGGGTTGGAGACCCAGTACTTC. Translating gives CSAYQGLETQYF.

As concerns this clonotype: This may be a read error, as it is one base from a much larger clone. The chain has TRBV7-2 and TRBJ2-2; 7 nucleotides match TRBD1. The CDR3 runs to 20 residues. Germline V gene sequence: CDR1 SGHTA, CDR2 FQGNSA. Unmatched junction bases numbered 21, after V lost 5 bases and J lost 3 bases. The CDR3 region is CASSRYDGTALERYTGELFF. The CDR3 DNA is TGTGCCAGCAGCCGGTATGACGGGACAGCCCTCGAGAGGTACACCGGGGAGCTGTTTTTT.

The chain carries TRBV11-2 and TRBJ2-7; D uncertain. V was cut by 0 bases and J by 5 bases, with 8 bases left in between. Germline CDR1 and CDR2: SGHAT and FQNNGV. The length of the CDR3 is 13 residues. The DNA of the CDR3 is TGTGCCAGCAGCTTAGATAGGATGAACGAGCAGTACTTC. Translated: CASSLDRMNEQYF. Full variable domain (outside the CDR3, taken from reference TRBV11-2 and TRBJ2-7): EAGVAQSPRYKIIEKRQSVAFWCNPISGHATLYWYQQILGQGPKLLIQFQNNGVVDDSQLPKDRFSAERLKGVDSTLKIQPAKLEDSAVYLCASSLDRMNEQYFGPGTRLTVT.

This clonotype was picked up a small number of times. The chain uses TRBV5-4 and TRBJ1-2; weak D call: TRBD1 (6 bases). Germline lookup yields CDR1 SGHNT and CDR2 YYREEE (reference sequence). The CDR3 is made up of 15 amino acids. V dropped 4 bases and J dropped 5 bases, with 18 bases sitting between them. The CDR3 DNA sequence: TGTGCCAGCAGCCCCTGGGGGGGCGCAGGGTATGGCTACACCTTC. Protein: CASSPWGGAGYGYTF.

This clonotype was observed a few times. It may be a read error: a sequence one base away is much more abundant. CDR3 bases: TGTGCCAGCAGTGCCACCGTGCCGGGGCCCTACAATGAGCAGTACTTC. This sequence encodes CASSATVPGPYNEQYF. This chain connects TRBV2 to TRBJ2-7; D tentatively reads TRBD1 or TRBD2 (5 bases each). Trimming shortened V by 4 bases and J by 7 bases, and 23 bases separated the two germline ends. The germline CDR1 and CDR2 sequences are SNHLY and FYNNEI. CDR3 length equals 16 residues.

The chain is built from TRBV29-1 and TRBJ2-1; D is possibly TRBD2 (5 bases). CDR3 length: 14 amino acids. Germline V CDR1 and CDR2: SQVTM, ANQGSEA. Trimming stripped 6 bases from V and 0 bases from J, with 12 bases between. For the CDR3, the DNA is TGCAGCGTGCCACTAGGAAGCTCCTACAATGAGCAGTTCTTC. This sequence encodes CSVPLGSSYNEQFF.

There are many counts of this clonotype. This sequence joins TRBV9 and TRBJ1-3, with D unresolved. CDR1 SGDLS and CDR2 YYNGEE come from the germline V gene. V gave up 1 base and J gave up 2 bases, with 7 bases separating them. The CDR3 loop spans 14 amino acids. The CDR3 region is CASSVTGAGNTIYF. CDR3 coding DNA: TGTGCCAGCAGCGTAACTGGGGCTGGAAACACCATATATTTT.

This clonotype was counted at least ten times. The chain couples TRBV6-5 to TRBJ1-5, with D perhaps TRBD1 (5 bases). Germline CDR1 is MNHEY and CDR2 is SVGAGI. The CDR3 length is 14 residues. Trimming stripped 4 bases from V and 7 bases from J, with 14 bases between. The CDR3 sequence is CASSSRGGGQPQHF. CDR3 bases: TGTGCCAGCAGTTCCCGGGGGGGAGGACAGCCCCAGCATTTT.

This clonotype appeared many times. The J gene is TRBJ2-7, the V gene TRBV7-9; D may be TRBD1 (5 bases). The CDR3 runs 15 residues. The V and J ends lost 5 bases and 0 bases respectively, with 14 bases between them. Germline V gene lookup returns CDR1 SEHNR and CDR2 FQNEAQ (reference sequence). The DNA for the CDR3 is TGTGCCAGCAGCCCCAATATACAGGTCTCCTACGAGCAGTACTTC. It specifies CASSPNIQVSYEQYF.

This clonotype has just a few counts. The genes are TRBV6-5 and TRBJ2-3; D gene unclear. The CDR3 is 15 residues long. V lost 0 bases, J lost 7 bases, and 14 bases lay in between. Germline loops: CDR1 MNHEY, CDR2 SVGAGI. The CDR3 protein is CASSYSPTSTNTQYF. CDR3 sequence (DNA): TGTGCCAGCAGTTACTCGCCCACCTCAACCAATACGCAGTATTTT.

This clonotype has ten or more counts. This chain links TRBV2 with TRBJ1-2; D ambiguous. Looked up from germline, CDR1 is SNHLY and CDR2 is FYNNEI. This CDR3 comprises 11 residues. V was clipped by 3 bases and J by 3 bases, with 2 bases between them. The CDR3 spells CASSEDYGYTF. As DNA, the CDR3 is TGTGCCAGCAGTGAGGACTATGGCTACACCTTC.